This is a list of T cell receptor beta chains from one sample in a study of blood T cell repertoires in COVID-19. Assay: immunoSEQ multiplex PCR; the TCRdb copy retains only in-frame clones and omits some. The data show about 130,000 clones, roughly 84% seen once. Sequenced input: peripheral blood. These receptors were taken from a woman of 80 years or more with acute or convalescent COVID-19. CDR3s include the opening cysteine and the closing phenylalanine or tryptophan. The D gene is left open where the match is weak. Part of the rows lack a size; the others show once, few, many or a class for expanded clones.

size	V	J	D	CDR3	DNA
NA	TRBV7-9	TRBJ2-1	TRBD1	CASSPNAGQGYNEQFF	TGTGCCAGCAGCCCGAACGCGGGACAGGGGTACAATGAGCAGTTCTTC
NA	TRBV18	TRBJ1-5	NA	CASSKRQGAGSNQPQHF	TGTGCCAGCTCAAAACGGCAGGGTGCGGGGAGCAATCAGCCCCAGCATTTT
NA	TRBV6-5	TRBJ1-3	NA	CASSSGKSGNTIYF	TGTGCCAGCAGTTCAGGGAAGTCTGGAAACACCATATATTTT
once	TRBV24-1	TRBJ2-2	NA	CATSDTNTGELFF	TGTGCCACCAGTGACACGAACACCGGGGAGCTGTTTTTT
NA	TRBV18	TRBJ2-1	TRBD2	CASSPESGGNEQFF	TGTGCCAGCTCACCAGAAAGCGGGGGTAATGAGCAGTTCTTC
once	TRBV21-1	TRBJ1-5	NA	CASSKGAAPSNQPQHF	TGTGCCAGCAGCAAAGGGGCAGCCCCAAGCAATCAGCCCCAGCATTTT
NA	TRBV12-2	TRBJ2-7	NA	CASRPQGPRSYEQYF	TGTGCAAGTCGCCCCCAGGGGCCCCGGTCCTACGAGCAGTACTTC
NA	TRBV6-6	TRBJ2-7	TRBD2	CASRSRTSSFSYEQYF	TGTGCCAGCAGAAGTCGGACTAGTTCGTTCTCCTACGAGCAGTACTTC
NA	TRBV5-6	TRBJ1-2	TRBD1	CASSYRGPGYGYTF	TGTGCCAGCAGCTACAGGGGCCCGGGCTATGGCTACACCTTC
NA	TRBV15	TRBJ1-2	TRBD1	CATLDRNGYTF	TGTGCCACACTGGACAGGAACGGCTACACCTTC
few	TRBV6-2/TRBV6-3	TRBJ2-5	NA	CASSLVYQETQYF	TGTGCCAGCAGTCTAGTGTACCAAGAGACCCAGTACTTC
NA	TRBV5-8	TRBJ2-1	NA	CASRNRGADEQFF	TGTGCCAGCAGAAATCGGGGGGCGGATGAGCAGTTCTTC
NA	TRBV19	TRBJ1-2	TRBD1	CASSMVGQGGYGYTF	TGTGCCAGTAGTATGGTGGGACAGGGGGGTTATGGCTACACCTTC
NA	TRBV7-9	TRBJ2-7	TRBD2	CASSLGTSDSYEQYF	TGTGCCAGCAGCCTAGGGACTAGCGACTCCTACGAGCAGTACTTC
NA	TRBV20-1	TRBJ1-5	NA	CSASYGFGGGQPQHF	TGCAGTGCTAGTTACGGATTTGGGGGGGGTCAGCCCCAGCATTTT
NA	TRBV19	TRBJ1-5	NA	CASSTVWGGNQPQHF	TGTGCCAGTAGTACTGTGTGGGGGGGCAATCAGCCCCAGCATTTT
NA	TRBV19	TRBJ2-7	NA	CASSAGPLYEQYF	TGTGCCAGTAGTGCGGGTCCTCTCTACGAGCAGTACTTC
NA	TRBV18	TRBJ1-1	NA	CASSPAGNTEAFF	TGTGCCAGCTCACCAGCAGGGAACACTGAAGCTTTCTTT
few	TRBV29-1	TRBJ1-1	NA	CSVDGGLDTEAFF	TGCAGCGTTGACGGGGGGCTTGACACTGAAGCTTTCTTT
NA	TRBV5-6	TRBJ1-1	TRBD1	CASSSTGGVTEAFF	TGTGCCAGCAGCTCGACAGGGGGCGTCACTGAAGCTTTCTTT
NA	TRBV29-1	TRBJ1-2	TRBD1	CSVPGGFNYGYTF	TGCAGCGTTCCAGGGGGATTTAACTATGGCTACACCTTC
NA	TRBV7-9	TRBJ2-3	NA	CASSPPRTGKEYF	TGTGCCAGCAGCCCACCCAGGACCGGGAAGGAGTATTTT
NA	TRBV5-1	TRBJ2-3	NA	CASSRLGTSSLDTQYF	TGCGCCAGCAGCCGTCTGGGGACATCTAGTTTAGATACGCAGTATTTT
NA	TRBV10-2	TRBJ2-1	NA	CASSEGRQGEQFF	TGCGCCAGCAGTGAAGGGCGGCAGGGTGAGCAGTTCTTC
NA	TRBV4-3	TRBJ2-7	NA	CASSQGAKSYEQYF	TGCGCCAGCAGCCAAGGGGCGAAATCCTACGAGCAGTACTTC
few	TRBV7-8	TRBJ2-1	NA	CASSLAVRAGNEQFF	TGTGCCAGCAGCTTAGCAGTAAGAGCGGGCAATGAGCAGTTCTTC
once	TRBV9	TRBJ2-5	TRBD2	CASSVTGLAGETQYF	TGTGCCAGCAGCGTAACAGGACTAGCGGGGGAGACCCAGTACTTC
NA	TRBV6-5	TRBJ1-1	NA	CASGNNGEGAFF	TGTGCCAGCGGTAACAACGGGGAGGGAGCTTTCTTT
NA	TRBV30	TRBJ2-7	TRBD1	CAWKPGTGTYEQYF	TGTGCCTGGAAACCCGGGACAGGTACCTACGAGCAGTACTTC
NA	TRBV6-4	TRBJ2-3	TRBD2	CASSSDSGGADTQYF	TGTGCCAGCAGCTCCGATAGCGGGGGGGCAGATACGCAGTATTTT
NA	TRBV7-2	TRBJ1-5	TRBD1	CASSLRQGRQPQHF	TGTGCCAGCAGCCTCCGACAGGGACGTCAGCCCCAGCATTTT